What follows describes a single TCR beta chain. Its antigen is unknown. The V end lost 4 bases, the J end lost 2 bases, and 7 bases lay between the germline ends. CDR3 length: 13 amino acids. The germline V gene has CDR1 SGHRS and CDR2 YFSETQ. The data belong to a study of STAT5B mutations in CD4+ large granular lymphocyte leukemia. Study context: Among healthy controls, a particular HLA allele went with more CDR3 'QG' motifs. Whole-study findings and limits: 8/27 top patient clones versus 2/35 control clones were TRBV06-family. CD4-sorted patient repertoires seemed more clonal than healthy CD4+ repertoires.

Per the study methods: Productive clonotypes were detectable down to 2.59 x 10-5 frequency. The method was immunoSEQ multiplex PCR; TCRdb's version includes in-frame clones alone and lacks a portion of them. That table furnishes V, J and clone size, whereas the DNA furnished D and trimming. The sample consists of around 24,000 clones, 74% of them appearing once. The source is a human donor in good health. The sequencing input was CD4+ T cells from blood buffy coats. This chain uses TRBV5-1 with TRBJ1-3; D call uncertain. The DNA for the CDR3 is TGCGCCAGCAGCCCCTCCACTGGAAACACCATATATTTT. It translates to CASSPSTGNTIYF.